These T cell receptor beta chains were read from a single sample in a study of blood T cell repertoires in COVID-19. Some clones are missing from TCRdb's copy, which holds only in-frame ones; the method was immunoSEQ multiplex PCR. The data contain around 150,000 clones, 70% to 80% of them singletons. The sample was peripheral blood. The receptor source for this set is a woman aged 80 or over with active or convalescent COVID-19. CDR3s include the opening cysteine and the closing phenylalanine or tryptophan. The D gene is left open where the match is weak. The size of a clone is reported for some rows only, either as once, few or many, or as a class for expanded clones.

TRBJ2-5	medium-sized	TRBD1	14	TRBV20-1	TGCAGTGCTAGTAGACAGGGGCGCCAAGAGACCCAGTACTTC	CSASRQGRQETQYF
TRBJ1-2	NA	NA	13	TRBV6-5	TGTGCCTCAGCGGTATCAGGAGGCTATGGCTACACCTTC	CASAVSGGYGYTF
TRBJ1-5	NA	TRBD1	15	TRBV7-2	TGTGCCAGCAGCTTAGCGGGGACAGTAAATCAGCCCCAGCATTTT	CASSLAGTVNQPQHF
TRBJ2-7	NA	TRBD1	13	TRBV11-2	TGTGCCAGCAGCTTAGATTATCGGGACAGGCAAGACTTC	CASSLDYRDRQDF
TRBJ1-2	NA	TRBD1	12	TRBV30	TGTGCCCGGGACAGTAGGTCCTATGGCTACACCTTC	CARDSRSYGYTF
TRBJ2-5	NA	NA	11	TRBV5-8	TGTGCCAGCAGCTCACAAGAGACCCAGTACTTC	CASSSQETQYF
TRBJ1-4	NA	TRBD1	14	TRBV7-9	TGTGCCAGCAGAGATAGGACAGGGAGTGGAAAACTGTTTTTT	CASRDRTGSGKLFF
TRBJ1-2	NA	TRBD1	14	TRBV2	TGTGCCAGCAGGGGACAGTCTGCCAACTATGGCTACACCTTC	CASRGQSANYGYTF
TRBJ1-5	NA	TRBD1	15	TRBV9	TGTGCCAGCAGCTCTCACTCCGGGACAGGGGAGCCCCAGCATTTT	CASSSHSGTGEPQHF
TRBJ2-7	NA	TRBD1	13	TRBV4-1	TGCGCCAGCAGCTTCCGGACAGGGGAAGAGCAGTACTTC	CASSFRTGEEQYF
TRBJ2-1	NA	TRBD1	17	TRBV18	TGTGCCAGCTCACCACGAGATCCGGGACAGGGGTACAATGAGCAGTTCTTC	CASSPRDPGQGYNEQFF
TRBJ1-4	NA	NA	13	TRBV12-3/TRBV12-4	TGTGCCACCCAGGGCAGAACTAATGAAAAACTGTTTTTT	CATQGRTNEKLFF
TRBJ2-1	NA	TRBD1	17	TRBV11-3	TGTGCCAGCAGCCCACGCGACGGGACAGGGGGGCGGGATGAGCAGTTCTTC	CASSPRDGTGGRDEQFF
TRBJ1-6	NA	NA	14	TRBV11-2	TGTGCCAGCAGCTTATTCCGGGTTGATTCACCCCTCCACTTT	CASSLFRVDSPLHF
TRBJ1-3	NA	TRBD1	15	TRBV19	TGTGCCAGTAGTTCGACAGGGGGCTCTGGAAACACCATATATTTT	CASSSTGGSGNTIYF
TRBJ1-6	NA	NA	15	TRBV5-1	TGCGCCAGCAGCTTGGCCCAGGGCGGATATTCACCCCTCCACTTT	CASSLAQGGYSPLHF
TRBJ2-2	NA	TRBD2	15	TRBV15	TGTGCCACCAGCAGCGATGCTGGGGGGGTACGGGAGCTGTTTTTT	CATSSDAGGVRELFF
TRBJ2-6	NA	NA	16	TRBV30	TGTGCCTGGACGAGACAGGAGAGCTCTGGGGCCAACGTCCTGACTTTC	CAWTRQESSGANVLTF
TRBJ2-7	NA	TRBD2	16	TRBV4-2	TGTGCCAGCAGCCAAGATCTGGCTAGCGGGGTGGCCCAGCAGTACTTC	CASSQDLASGVAQQYF
TRBJ2-1	NA	TRBD1	17	TRBV4-1	TGCGCCAGCAGCCTGCTGCGAGGGACAGGGGGTCTAAATGAGCAGTTCTTC	CASSLLRGTGGLNEQFF
TRBJ2-2	NA	TRBD2	17	TRBV4-3	TGCGCCAGCAGCCAAGAATCCAGCGGGGTGATCACCGGGGAGCTGTTTTTT	CASSQESSGVITGELFF
TRBJ1-2	NA	NA	17	TRBV5-1	TGCGCCAGCAGCCCGTTTAGGTCAGGACATGATAACTATGGCTACACCTTC	CASSPFRSGHDNYGYTF
TRBJ1-6	NA	NA	14	TRBV4-3	TGCGCCAGCAGCCAGGACAAGAATAATTCACCCCTCCACTTT	CASSQDKNNSPLHF
TRBJ2-5	NA	NA	16	TRBV6-1	TGTGCCAGCAGTGACCCAACAGGGATAGGGTTCGGGACCCAGTACTTC	CASSDPTGIGFGTQYF
TRBJ2-2	NA	TRBD1	16	TRBV11-2	TGTGCCAGCAGCCTGGGACAGGCCATAAACACCGGGGAGCTGTTTTTT	CASSLGQAINTGELFF
TRBJ2-3	NA	TRBD1	17	TRBV4-3	TGCGCCAGCAGCCACTTAGGGGGCGCGGGTAGCACAGATACGCAGTATTTT	CASSHLGGAGSTDTQYF
TRBJ2-6	NA	NA	16	TRBV28	TGTGCCAGCATTAGACAGATTAGCTCTGGGGCCAACGTCCTGACTTTC	CASIRQISSGANVLTF
TRBJ1-2	NA	NA	14	TRBV19	TGTGCCAGTAGTATAGATCTTGGAGGCGGTGGCTACACCTTC	CASSIDLGGGGYTF
TRBJ2-3	few	TRBD1	15	TRBV27	TGTGCCAGCAGTTCGCGACAGGGCTGGGCAGATACGCAGTATTTT	CASSSRQGWADTQYF
TRBJ2-2	NA	NA	16	TRBV27	TGTGCCAGCAGTTTACTCGCGACAGCGAACACCGGGGAGCTGTTTTTT	CASSLLATANTGELFF
TRBJ2-5	NA	TRBD1	14	TRBV9	TGTGCCAGCAGCATAAACAGGGGTGGGGAGACCCAGTACTTC	CASSINRGGETQYF
TRBJ1-2	NA	TRBD1	17	TRBV5-1	TGCGCCAGCAGCCCGACTCCAACAGGGGTGAAAAACTATGGCTACACCTTC	CASSPTPTGVKNYGYTF
TRBJ2-5	NA	NA	14	TRBV7-2	TGTGCCAGCAGCGCCCAGACAGGACAAGAGACCCAGTACTTC	CASSAQTGQETQYF
TRBJ1-3	NA	NA	18	TRBV27	TGTGCCAGCAGTGGCAAACTCCCGGGACAAAACTCTGGAAACACCATATATTTT	CASSGKLPGQNSGNTIYF
TRBJ1-1	few	NA	11	TRBV28	TGTGCCAGCAGTCCTCACACTGAAGCTTTCTTT	CASSPHTEAFF
TRBJ2-1	NA	TRBD1	14	TRBV24-1	TGTGCCACCATGGACAGGGGATGGGGGAATGAGCAGTTCTTC	CATMDRGWGNEQFF
TRBJ1-3	NA	TRBD1	14	TRBV18	TGTGCCAGCTCACCTGGGACAGGGGGAAACACCATATATTTT	CASSPGTGGNTIYF
TRBJ2-7	NA	NA	13	TRBV28	TGTGCCAGCAGGACTATTGTTAGTCACGAGCAGTACTTC	CASRTIVSHEQYF
TRBJ2-1	NA	TRBD1	16	TRBV7-2	TGTGCCAGCATAGCCGGGACAGGGGGTCCCTACAATGAGCAGTTCTTC	CASIAGTGGPYNEQFF
TRBJ2-3	NA	TRBD1	16	TRBV5-5	TGTGCCAGCAGCTTGGATGGCAGGGGGCTGACAGATACGCAGTATTTT	CASSLDGRGLTDTQYF
TRBJ1-6	NA	NA	15	TRBV6-2/TRBV6-3	TGTGCCAGCAGTCCCAGGTCCCGCTACACCTCACCCCTCCACTTT	CASSPRSRYTSPLHF